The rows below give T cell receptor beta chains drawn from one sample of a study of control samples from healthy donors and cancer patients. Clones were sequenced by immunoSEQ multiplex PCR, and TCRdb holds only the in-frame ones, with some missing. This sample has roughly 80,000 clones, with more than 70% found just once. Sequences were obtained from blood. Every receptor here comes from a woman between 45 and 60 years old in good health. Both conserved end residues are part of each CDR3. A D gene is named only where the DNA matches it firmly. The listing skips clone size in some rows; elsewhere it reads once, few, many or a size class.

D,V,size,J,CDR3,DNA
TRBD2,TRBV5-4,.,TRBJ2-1,CASSFTLAGGPGSYNEQFF,TGTGCCAGCAGCTTTACCCTAGCGGGGGGGCCAGGGTCCTACAATGAGCAGTTCTTC
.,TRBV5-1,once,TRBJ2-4,CASSSDRPRGIQYF,TGCGCCAGCAGCTCTGACAGGCCAAGAGGCATTCAGTACTTC
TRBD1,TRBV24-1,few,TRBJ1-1,CATSDSQGINTEAFF,TGTGCCACCAGTGACTCACAGGGGATCAACACTGAAGCTTTCTTT
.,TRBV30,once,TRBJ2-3,CAWSRGRRDTQYF,TGTGCCTGGAGTAGGGGCCGCCGAGATACGCAGTATTTT
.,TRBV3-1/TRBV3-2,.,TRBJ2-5,CASSQPTGRSGQYF,TGTGCCAGCAGCCAACCCACAGGGAGGAGCGGCCAGTACTTC
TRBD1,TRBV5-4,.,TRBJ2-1,CASSLKTGYTEQFF,TGTGCCAGCAGCTTAAAGACAGGGTATACTGAGCAGTTCTTC
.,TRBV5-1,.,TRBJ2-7,CASSLGVDSYEQYF,TGCGCCAGCAGCTTAGGGGTCGACTCCTACGAGCAGTACTTC
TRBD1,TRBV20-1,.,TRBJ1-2,CSASRGQLYGYTF,TGCAGTGCTAGTCGGGGACAGCTCTATGGCTACACCTTC
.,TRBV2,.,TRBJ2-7,CASVVRYPVYF,TGTGCCAGCGTAGTCCGGTACCCCGTCTACTTC
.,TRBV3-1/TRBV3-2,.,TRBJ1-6,CASSQPSAWNSPLHF,TGTGCCAGCAGCCAACCATCCGCGTGGAATTCACCCCTCCACTTT
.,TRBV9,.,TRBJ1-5,CASSVKGDDQPQHF,TGTGCCAGCAGCGTAAAAGGGGATGATCAGCCCCAGCATTTT
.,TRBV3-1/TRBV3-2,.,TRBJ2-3,CASSRTVSTDTQYF,TGTGCCAGCAGCCGGACAGTCAGCACAGATACGCAGTATTTT
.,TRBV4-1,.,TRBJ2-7,CASSQASGTPYEQYF,TGCGCCAGCAGCCAAGCCTCGGGGACACCGTACGAGCAGTACTTC
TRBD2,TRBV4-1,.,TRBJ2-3,CASSETIAGGRTDTQYF,TGCGCCAGCAGCGAAACTATAGCGGGGGGCCGCACAGATACGCAGTATTTT
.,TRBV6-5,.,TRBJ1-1,CASSKKPNMNTEAFF,TGTGCCAGCAGTAAAAAACCAAATATGAACACTGAAGCTTTCTTT
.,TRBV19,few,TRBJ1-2,CASSQGSEGYTF,TGTGCCAGTAGCCAGGGAAGTGAAGGCTACACCTTC
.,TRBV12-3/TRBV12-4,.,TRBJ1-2,CASSFTGRGYTF,TGTGCCAGCAGTTTCACAGGGCGTGGCTACACCTTC
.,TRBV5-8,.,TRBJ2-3,CASSLLAGTNF,TGTGCCAGCAGCTTGCTGGCGGGGACGAATTTT
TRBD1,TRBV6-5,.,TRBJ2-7,CASSYRRGQIYEQYF,TGTGCCAGCAGTTACCGCCGGGGACAGATCTACGAGCAGTACTTC
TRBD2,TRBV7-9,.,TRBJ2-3,CASRETSGYTDTQYF,TGTGCCAGCAGAGAAACTAGCGGGTACACAGATACGCAGTATTTT
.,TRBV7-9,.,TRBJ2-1,CASSLETNEQFF,TGTGCCAGCAGCTTAGAAACGAATGAGCAGTTCTTC
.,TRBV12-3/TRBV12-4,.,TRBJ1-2,CASSLRGISGYTF,TGTGCCAGCAGTTTGCGGGGGATCAGTGGCTACACCTTC
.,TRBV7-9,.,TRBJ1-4,CASSLAMGTLRGNEKLFF,TGTGCCAGCAGCTTAGCGATGGGGACCTTGCGGGGTAATGAAAAACTGTTTTTT
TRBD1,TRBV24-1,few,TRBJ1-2,CATSDPRAGTVTF,TGTGCCACCAGTGATCCACGGGCCGGGACAGTCACCTTC
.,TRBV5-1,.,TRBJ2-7,CASHRDAISYEQYF,TGCGCCAGCCACCGGGACGCAATTTCCTACGAGCAGTACTTC
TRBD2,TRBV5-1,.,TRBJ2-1,CASSGGTSGAAYNEQFF,TGCGCCAGCAGCGGAGGGACTAGCGGGGCCGCTTACAATGAGCAGTTCTTC
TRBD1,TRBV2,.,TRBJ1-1,CANIRGQGNTEAFF,TGTGCCAACATAAGAGGACAGGGAAACACTGAAGCTTTCTTT
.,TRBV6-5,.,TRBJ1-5,CASRKGTQGQPQHF,TGTGCCAGCAGGAAAGGGACCCAGGGGCAGCCCCAGCATTTT
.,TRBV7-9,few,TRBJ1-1,CASSLGYTEAFF,TGTGCCAGCAGCTTAGGTTACACTGAAGCTTTCTTT
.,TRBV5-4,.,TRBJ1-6,CASSYANRVNSPLHF,TGTGCCAGCAGCTACGCTAACAGGGTCAATTCACCCCTCCACTTT
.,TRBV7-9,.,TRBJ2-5,CASSLSQGETQYF,TGTGCCAGCAGCTTATCGCAGGGAGAGACCCAGTACTTC
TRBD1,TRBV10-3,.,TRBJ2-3,CASKETSTGGDTQYF,TGTGCCAGCAAAGAAACTTCGACAGGGGGAGATACGCAGTATTTT
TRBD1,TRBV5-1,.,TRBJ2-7,CASSLVGAFDGTDLYEQYF,TGCGCCAGCAGCTTGGTGGGCGCTTTTGACGGGACAGACCTCTACGAGCAGTACTTC
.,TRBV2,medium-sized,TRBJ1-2,CASNMYVGQGYTF,TGTGCCAGCAATATGTACGTGGGGCAGGGCTACACCTTC
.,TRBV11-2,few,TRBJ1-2,CASSRGITGAYGYTF,TGTGCCAGCAGCCGAGGTATCACCGGGGCCTATGGCTACACCTTC